This entry features one T cell receptor beta chain sequence. This clonotype has only a few counts. The target of this receptor is not known. Base qualities are not provided; no much larger clone lies one nucleotide away. Sequencing was carried out with an Illumina NovaSeq 6000. TCR cDNA was synthesized by 5'RACE template switching, through which a universal primer site and unique molecular identifiers were introduced. Priming for cDNA synthesis came from both the TCR alpha and TCR beta constant segments. Library amplification involved two PCR steps, and the second step added sample barcodes and sequencing adapters. Sequencing of libraries was performed on Illumina HiSeq 2500 (2x100 bp) or NovaSeq (2x150 bp). As for how the authors treated the data: Reads were demultiplexed and collapsed into UMI consensus sequences with MIGEC, and V(D)J alignment was performed with MiXCR. Vaccine-responding clonotypes were defined with edgeR using replicate PBMC samples, requiring FDR below 0.01 and a log2 fold change above 5 up to day 15. CD4 or CD8 identity was assigned to each bulk clonotype according to whether the clonotype was present at higher abundance in the sequenced CD4 repertoire or the sequenced CD8 repertoire. In TCRdb, the public reads were trimmed at Q25 with fastp and aligned with MiXCR, with productive beta chains retained. Rows are combined by CDR3 protein, so each entry shows the most common genes and DNA. The V and J calls and clone size are TCRdb's, not the authors'. Here the sample has about 330,000 distinct CDR3 sequences; 4.1% occur a single time. 20% to 25% of the sample belongs to the ten largest clones.

The source of the sample is a study of T cells after yellow fever vaccination (dated by TCRdb to the late 2010s). Concerning the study at large: The SMART-Seq v4 Ultra Low Input RNA kit was used to prepare libraries from fractions with low cell numbers. Blood was drawn at multiple timepoints before and after primary and secondary immunization, with bulk PBMC replicates and cell subsets isolated. Two healthy male donors, one aged 18 to 29 and one aged 30 to 39 years, were included in the cohort. Bulk TCR alpha and beta repertoires were sequenced longitudinally to track T-cell clones before and after primary and booster YFV17D yellow fever vaccination. Broad study findings and their caveats: After the booster, most of the clones that had expanded following primary vaccination were detected again (roughly 96% of CD4 and around 90% of CD8), which suggests that memory was broadly maintained. A small share of clonotypes occurred in both CD4 and CD8 compartments, likely arising from convergent recombination. Because the study included only a couple of donors, the extent to which the findings can be generalized is limited. Computational filtering was needed because FACS-sorted repertoires could contain abundant contaminating clonotypes from the bulk population. The secondary T-cell response was found to be weaker but faster than the primary response, with a peak reached on day 5 rather than on day 15.

CDR1 and CDR2 are read off the germline V gene (reference sequence) as LNHNV and YYDKDF. The V and J ends are trimmed by 5 bases and 9 bases, leaving 14 bases between them. Including the terminal cysteine and phenylalanine, the CDR3 comprises 13 residues. Left in the record is the CDR3 DNA by itself, 39 bases read in frame from the first base. This specimen's treatment or condition label, interpreted: live attenuated yellow fever vaccine strain. At each blood-draw timepoint, two biological replicates of bulk PBMCs were obtained. PBMCs were isolated from peripheral blood using a standard Ficoll-Paque protocol. TriZol was used to extract RNA from bulk PBMCs, CD4 and CD8 fractions, and dextramer-positive and dextramer-negative fractions.

The sequenced sample was PBMCs, obtained 5 days after the yellow fever booster vaccination. The sequence joins TRBV15 to TRBJ2-1, with the D gene tentatively TRBD1 or TRBD2, based on 5 matching bases in each. The clonotype comes from a man younger than 35 who received the YFV17D yellow fever vaccine. The DNA reads as follows: TGTGCCACCAGCGGTGAGGGGCGAGGTGAGCAGTTCTTC. It translates to CATSGEGRGEQFF.